This passage covers 8 T cell receptor beta chains from one sample sequenced in a study of TIL therapy for anti-PD-1-resistant metastatic lung cancer. The libraries were made with immunoSEQ v3. Data came from immunoSEQ multiplex PCR; TCRdb stores just in-frame clones and leaves some out. The sample includes 50,000 to 65,000 clones, 55% to 75% of them seen just once. Time point denoted: pre-treatment sample, taken before nivolumab and TIL therapy. Sequencing used blood, obtained at baseline. The receptors stem from a person aged 25-85 years with non-small cell lung cancer.

V and J are TRBV7-9 and TRBJ2-3; maybe TRBD1 (6 bases). Germline V gene sequence: CDR1 SEHNR, CDR2 FQNEAQ (reference sequence). V lost 6 bases and J 0 bases, leaving 13 bases between the germline ends. This CDR3 has 15 residues. The CDR3 is CASRLTGFSTDTQYF. The CDR3 DNA reads as TGTGCCAGCAGACTGACAGGTTTCAGCACAGATACGCAGTATTTT.

The V and J genes are TRBV29-1 and TRBJ1-2, with TRBD1 matching 7 bases. The CDR3 contains 14 residues. V was pared by 4 bases and J by 4 bases, with 9 bases of the junction left unmatched. Germline CDR1 reads SQVTM; CDR2 reads ANQGSEA. The CDR3 coding sequence is TGCAGCGTTGTACGGGACAGCAGCGGCTATGGCTACACCTTC. Translating it yields CSVVRDSSGYGYTF.

This clone appeared a single time. V usage is TRBV5-5 and J usage is TRBJ2-5, with 13 positions matching TRBD2. The trim removed 2 bases at V and 4 bases at J, leaving 2 bases unmatched. Looked up from germline, CDR1 is SGHKS and CDR2 is YYEKEE (reference sequence). CDR3 size: 15 residues. The CDR3 DNA sequence: TGTGCCAGCAGCTTACTAGCGGGAGGGCTAGAGACCCAGTACTTC. It specifies CASSLLAGGLETQYF.

The sample holds one count of this clone. This sequence joins TRBV5-1 and TRBJ1-4; 9 positions match TRBD1. The germline V gene has CDR1 SGHRS and CDR2 YFSETQ. Losses at the gene ends were 0 bases for V and 8 bases for J; bases not matched to a gene: 2. The CDR3 runs 14 residues. The CDR3 is CASSLGTGEEKLFF. Written as DNA, the CDR3 is TGCGCCAGCAGCTTGGGGACAGGGGAAGAAAAACTGTTTTTT.

The chain employs TRBV28 and TRBJ1-6; D uncertain. CDR3 length: 13 residues. Trimming pared 10 bases from V and 7 bases from J, leaving 14 bases between. CDR1 and CDR2 (germline): MDHEN, SYDVKM. CDR3 in DNA: TGTGCCACCAAAGTAGTCACGAATTCACCCCTCCACTTT. Protein product: CATKVVTNSPLHF.

The genes are TRBV13 and TRBJ2-1, with D unresolved. Trimming left V 5 bases short and J 2 bases short, with 16 bases between. The CDR3 has 16 amino acids. Germline lookup yields CDR1 PRHDT and CDR2 FYEKMQ (reference sequence). The CDR3 region is CASSLNSPGPYNEQFF. CDR3 DNA: TGTGCCAGCAGCCTAAACAGCCCGGGCCCCTACAATGAGCAGTTCTTC.

V usage is TRBV28 and J usage is TRBJ2-7; D not resolved. Germline loops: CDR1 MDHEN, CDR2 SYDVKM. CDR3 length: 12 residues. V lost 4 bases and J lost 2, with 6 bases in between. CDR3 sequence: CASSSPPYEQYF. CDR3 bases: TGTGCCAGCAGTTCCCCCCCCTACGAGCAGTACTTC.

This chain connects TRBV4-1 to TRBJ2-7; 11 positions match TRBD1. CDR3 length: 15 amino acids. The germline V gene has CDR1 MGHRA and CDR2 YSYEKL. The trim removed 2 bases at V and 3 bases at J, leaving 3 bases unmatched. CDR3 loop: CASSQLGTGGYEQYF. Here the CDR3 DNA reads TGCGCCAGCAGCCAACTCGGGACAGGGGGCTACGAGCAGTACTTC.